This TCR beta chain comes out of a study of blood T cell repertoires in COVID-19. As for the study in general: COVID-19 samples, acute and convalescent, were from the United States, Italy and Spain. In each case, the material was cDNA or gDNA derived from T cells, B-cell-depleted T cells, or PBMCs.

V was trimmed by 3 bases and J by 3 bases, leaving 13 bases between them. This CDR3 is built from 15 residues. In germline, CDR1 is KGHDR, CDR2 SFDVKD. Original processing methods: Estimation of nucleated cell counts was performed using reference gene primer amplification. Using immunoSEQ multiplex PCR, the repertoire was profiled, and TCRdb retains in-frame clones only, with some absent. The V and J calls and clone size are taken from that table; D and trimming were inferred from the DNA. The sample lists 200,000 to 300,000 clones; about 89% were seen once. The chain has TRBV24-1 and TRBJ2-5; D may be TRBD1 (6 bases). Sequenced material: peripheral blood. The sequence came from a woman aged 50 to 60 with acute or convalescent COVID-19. The CDR3 DNA reads as TGTGCCACCAGTGATCATCGGGACACCAAAGAGACCCAGTACTTC. Protein: CATSDHRDTKETQYF.